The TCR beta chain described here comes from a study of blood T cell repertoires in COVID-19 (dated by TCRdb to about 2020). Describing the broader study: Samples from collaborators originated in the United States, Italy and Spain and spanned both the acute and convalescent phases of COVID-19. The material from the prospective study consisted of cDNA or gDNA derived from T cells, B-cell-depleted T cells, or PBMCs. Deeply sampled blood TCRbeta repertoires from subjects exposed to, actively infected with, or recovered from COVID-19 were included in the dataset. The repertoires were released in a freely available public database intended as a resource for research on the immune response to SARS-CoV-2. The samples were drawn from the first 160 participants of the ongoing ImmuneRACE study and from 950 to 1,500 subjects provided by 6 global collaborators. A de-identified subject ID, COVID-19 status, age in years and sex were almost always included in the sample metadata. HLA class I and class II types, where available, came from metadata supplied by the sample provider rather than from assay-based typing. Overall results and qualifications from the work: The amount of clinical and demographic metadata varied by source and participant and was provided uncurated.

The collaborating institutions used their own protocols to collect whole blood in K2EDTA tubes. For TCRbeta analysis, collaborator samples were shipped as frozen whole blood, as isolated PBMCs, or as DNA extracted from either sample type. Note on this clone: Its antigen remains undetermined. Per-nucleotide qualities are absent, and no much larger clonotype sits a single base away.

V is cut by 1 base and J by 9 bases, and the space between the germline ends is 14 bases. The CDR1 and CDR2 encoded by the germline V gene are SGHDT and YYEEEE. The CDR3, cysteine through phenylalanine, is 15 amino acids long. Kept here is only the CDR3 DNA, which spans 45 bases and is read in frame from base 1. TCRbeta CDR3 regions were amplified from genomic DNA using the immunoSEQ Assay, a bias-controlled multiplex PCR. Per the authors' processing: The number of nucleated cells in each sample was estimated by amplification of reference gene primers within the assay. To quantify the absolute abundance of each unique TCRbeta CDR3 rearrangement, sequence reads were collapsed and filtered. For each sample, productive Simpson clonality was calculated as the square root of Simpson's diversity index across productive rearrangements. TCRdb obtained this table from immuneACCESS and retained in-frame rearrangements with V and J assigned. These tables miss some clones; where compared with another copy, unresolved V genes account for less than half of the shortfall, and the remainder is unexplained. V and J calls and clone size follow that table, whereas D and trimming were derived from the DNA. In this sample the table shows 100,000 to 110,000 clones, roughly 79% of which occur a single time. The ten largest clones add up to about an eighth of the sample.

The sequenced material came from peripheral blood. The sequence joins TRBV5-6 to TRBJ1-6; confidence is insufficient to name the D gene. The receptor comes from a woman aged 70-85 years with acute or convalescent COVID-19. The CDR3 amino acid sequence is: CASSLYEGSTSPLHF. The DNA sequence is TGTGCCAGCAGCTTGTACGAGGGCAGCACTTCACCCCTCCACTTT.